These T cell receptor beta chains were read from a single sample in a study of a mutant IDH1 vaccine in newly diagnosed glioma. For these receptors, no antigen is known. The method was immunoSEQ multiplex PCR; TCRdb's version includes in-frame clones alone and lacks a portion of them. This table has 50,000 to 70,000 clones, 82% appearing once. The sequenced sample was PBMCs, obtained from a glioma patient whose treatment included an IDH1 peptide vaccine. The receptors originated from a woman under 30 with glioma. Some clones in this sample may be carry-over from other donors' samples. Both conserved end residues are part of each CDR3. A D gene is named only where the DNA matches it firmly. Where a row states a size, it is once, few, many or the class of an expanded clone; other rows omit it.

cdr3_aa cdr3_nt d_call v_call clone_size j_call
CASSIRGSSYEQYF TGTGCCAGTAGTATCCGGGGGAGCTCCTACGAGCAGTACTTC . TRBV19 . TRBJ2-7
CASGLTVNQPQHF TGTGCTAGTGGTTTGACGGTTAATCAGCCCCAGCATTTT . TRBV12-5 . TRBJ1-5
CASNPTGNEKLFF TGTGCCAGCAACCCGACAGGGAATGAAAAACTGTTTTTT TRBD1 TRBV9 . TRBJ1-4
CASSLEWLNTEAFF TGTGCCAGCAGCTTAGAATGGCTAAACACTGAAGCTTTCTTT . TRBV7-2 . TRBJ1-1
CAFGSSYNEQFF TGTGCCTTTGGTAGCTCCTACAATGAGCAGTTCTTC . TRBV5-4 . TRBJ2-1
CSVLSGGNYGYTF TGCAGCGTTCTAAGTGGGGGGAACTATGGCTACACCTTC . TRBV29-1 . TRBJ1-2
CASSPGLAGSTYNEQFF TGTGCCAGCAGCCCGGGACTAGCGGGGTCCACCTACAATGAGCAGTTCTTC TRBD2 TRBV14 . TRBJ2-1
CASSVGGRGNNEQFF TGTGCCAGCAGCGTAGGCGGGAGAGGGAACAATGAGCAGTTCTTC TRBD2 TRBV9 . TRBJ2-1
CAISESRGNTYEQYF TGTGCCATCAGTGAGTCGCGAGGGAATACCTACGAGCAGTACTTC . TRBV10-3 . TRBJ2-7
CASSGDSSYEQYF TGTGCCAGCAGTGGAGACAGCTCCTACGAGCAGTACTTC . TRBV6-1 . TRBJ2-7
CSVSLAGVRETQYF TGCAGCGTCTCACTAGCGGGAGTTCGGGAGACCCAGTACTTC TRBD2 TRBV29-1 . TRBJ2-5
CASSVSGEGVGGYTF TGTGCCAGCAGTGTGAGTGGAGAGGGAGTGGGCGGCTACACCTTC . TRBV6-1 . TRBJ1-2
CASVVRPGEAFF TGTGCCAGTGTAGTACGGCCGGGTGAAGCTTTCTTT . TRBV19 . TRBJ1-1
CASSLFGRTSSYYGYTF TGTGCCAGCAGCTTATTTGGCCGGACGAGCAGCTACTATGGCTACACCTTC . TRBV7-2 . TRBJ1-2
CASSSPTGVRNTEAFF TGTGCCAGCAGTTCGCCGACAGGGGTGAGGAACACTGAAGCTTTCTTT TRBD1 TRBV6-5 . TRBJ1-1
CASSQSVGIYGYTF TGCGCCAGCAGCCAATCCGTTGGCATCTATGGCTACACCTTC . TRBV4-1 . TRBJ1-2
CASGSRGMGITEAFF TGTGCTAGTGGTTCGCGAGGGATGGGGATCACTGAAGCTTTCTTT . TRBV12-5 . TRBJ1-1
CASSSLNINQPQHF TGTGCCAGCAGTTCCCTCAACATAAATCAGCCCCAGCATTTT . TRBV27 once TRBJ1-5